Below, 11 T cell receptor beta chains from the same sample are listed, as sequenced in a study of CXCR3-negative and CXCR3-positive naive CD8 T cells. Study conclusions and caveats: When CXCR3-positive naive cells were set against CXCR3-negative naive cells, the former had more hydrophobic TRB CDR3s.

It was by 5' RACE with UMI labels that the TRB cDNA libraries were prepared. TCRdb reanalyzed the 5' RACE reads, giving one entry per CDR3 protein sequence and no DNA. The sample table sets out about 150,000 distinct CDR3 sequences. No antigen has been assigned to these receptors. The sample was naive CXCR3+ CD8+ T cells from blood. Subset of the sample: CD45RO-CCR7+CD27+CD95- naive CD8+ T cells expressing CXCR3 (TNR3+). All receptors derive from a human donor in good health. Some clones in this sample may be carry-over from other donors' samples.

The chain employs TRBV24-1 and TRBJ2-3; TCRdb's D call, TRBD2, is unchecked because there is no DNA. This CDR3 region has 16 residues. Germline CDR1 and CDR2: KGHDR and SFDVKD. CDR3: CATRGGTSGRTDTQYF.

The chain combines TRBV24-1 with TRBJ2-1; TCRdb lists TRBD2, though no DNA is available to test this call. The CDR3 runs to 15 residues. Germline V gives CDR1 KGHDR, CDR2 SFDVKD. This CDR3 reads CATSGPSGNWNEQFF.

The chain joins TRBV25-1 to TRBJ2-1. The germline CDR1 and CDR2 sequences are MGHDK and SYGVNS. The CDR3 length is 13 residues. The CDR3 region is CASSDTEYNEQFF.

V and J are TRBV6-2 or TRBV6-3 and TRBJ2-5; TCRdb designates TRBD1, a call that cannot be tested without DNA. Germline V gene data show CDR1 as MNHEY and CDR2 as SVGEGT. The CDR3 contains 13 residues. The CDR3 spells CASSEDRDWDQYF.

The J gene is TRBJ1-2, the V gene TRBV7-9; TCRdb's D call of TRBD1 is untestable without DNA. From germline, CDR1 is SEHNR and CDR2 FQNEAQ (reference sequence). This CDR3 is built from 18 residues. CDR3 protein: CASSLDPRLDRGNYGYTF. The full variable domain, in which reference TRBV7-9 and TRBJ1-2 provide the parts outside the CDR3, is DTGVSQNPRHKITKRGQNVTFRCDPISEHNRLYWYRQTLGQGPEFLTYFQNEAQLEKSRLLSDRFSAERPKGSFSTLEIQRTEQGDSAMYLCASSLDPRLDRGNYGYTFGSGTRLTVV.

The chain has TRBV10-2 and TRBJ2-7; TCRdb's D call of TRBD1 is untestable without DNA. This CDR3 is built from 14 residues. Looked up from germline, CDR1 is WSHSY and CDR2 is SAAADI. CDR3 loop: CASSDQGSPYEQYF.

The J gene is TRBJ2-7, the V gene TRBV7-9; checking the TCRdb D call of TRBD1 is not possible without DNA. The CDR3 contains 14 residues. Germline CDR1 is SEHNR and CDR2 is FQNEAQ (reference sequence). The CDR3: CASTPPDSSYEQYF.

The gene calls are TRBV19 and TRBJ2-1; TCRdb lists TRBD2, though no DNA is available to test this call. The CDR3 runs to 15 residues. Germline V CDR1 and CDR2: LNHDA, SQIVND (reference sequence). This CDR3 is CASSIASTGFNEQFF.

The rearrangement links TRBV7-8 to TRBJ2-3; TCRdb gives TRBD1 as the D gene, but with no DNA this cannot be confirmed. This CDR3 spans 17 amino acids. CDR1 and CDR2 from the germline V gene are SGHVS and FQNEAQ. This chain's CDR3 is CASSSRAAGVSTDTQYF.

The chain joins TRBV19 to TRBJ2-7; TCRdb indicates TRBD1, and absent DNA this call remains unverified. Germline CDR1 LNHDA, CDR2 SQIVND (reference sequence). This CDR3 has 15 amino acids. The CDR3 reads CASSTPGRFAYEQYF.

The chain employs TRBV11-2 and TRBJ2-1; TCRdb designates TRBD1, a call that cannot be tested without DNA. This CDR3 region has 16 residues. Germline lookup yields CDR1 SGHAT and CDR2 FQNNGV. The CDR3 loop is CASSSTLGQGVYEQFF.